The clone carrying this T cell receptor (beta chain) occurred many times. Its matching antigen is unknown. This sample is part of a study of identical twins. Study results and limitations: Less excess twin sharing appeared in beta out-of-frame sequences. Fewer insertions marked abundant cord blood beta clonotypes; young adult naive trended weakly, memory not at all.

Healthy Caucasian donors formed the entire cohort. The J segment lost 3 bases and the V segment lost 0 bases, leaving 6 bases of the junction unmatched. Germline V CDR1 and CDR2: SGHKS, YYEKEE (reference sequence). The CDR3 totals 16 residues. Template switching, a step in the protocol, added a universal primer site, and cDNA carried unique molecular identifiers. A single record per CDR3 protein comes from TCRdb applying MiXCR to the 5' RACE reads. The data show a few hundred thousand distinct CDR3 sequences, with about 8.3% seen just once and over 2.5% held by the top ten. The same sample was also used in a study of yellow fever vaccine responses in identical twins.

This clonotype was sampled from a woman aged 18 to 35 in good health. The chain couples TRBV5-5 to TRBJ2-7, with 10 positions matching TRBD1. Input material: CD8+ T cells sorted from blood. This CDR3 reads CASSLDRTGGYYEQYF. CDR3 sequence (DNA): TGTGCCAGCAGCTTGGATAGGACAGGGGGTTACTACGAGCAGTACTTC.